This T cell receptor beta chain derives from a study of shared clonotypes between healthy human individuals. Study at large: The composition of the donors was two women and a few men aged 18 to 49. General study results and limits: Clonotypes which were not shared had lower generation probabilities than clonotypes that all four donors shared.

Germline CDR1 reads MDHEN; CDR2 reads SYDVKM. This CDR3 comprises 18 residues. V lost 4 bases and J lost 1, with 19 bases in between. Assay: immunoSEQ multiplex PCR; the TCRdb copy retains only in-frame clones and omits some. The sample contains more than 550,000 clones, 92% of which appear only once. Selected positively for CCR7 and CD45RO-negative, naive CD8 cells excluded terminally differentiated effector memory CD45RA+ cells. Turning to this clone: The target antigen is unknown.

The chain uses TRBV28 and TRBJ2-2, with D possibly TRBD2 on 6 matching bases. The TCR comes from a man aged 30-40 years in good health. The source material was naive CD8+ T cells sorted from blood. The CDR3 nucleotides are TGTGCCAGCAGTTCCCCCTCCGCCCGGGGGTGGAACACCGGGGAGCTGTTTTTT. Amino acid sequence: CASSSPSARGWNTGELFF.